This T cell receptor beta chain appears in the sequencing data of a study of T cell repertoires in ileal Crohn's disease. This clone was seen a handful of times. Profiling relied on immunoSEQ multiplex PCR, and the TCRdb table lists in-frame clones only, not all of them. This table has approximately 7,000 clones, under 80% appearing once. This TCR derives from an adult with Crohn's disease. Sequences were obtained from ileal tissue.

The chain's CDR3 is CASREFGAYNEQFF. CDR3 DNA sequence: TGTGCCAGCAGAGAGTTTGGAGCCTACAATGAGCAGTTCTTC. The chain combines TRBV2 with TRBJ2-1, with D hard to call. Trimming left V 6 bases short and J 2 bases short, with 11 bases between. The CDR3 sequence is 14 residues long. CDR1 and CDR2 (germline): SNHLY, FYNNEI.